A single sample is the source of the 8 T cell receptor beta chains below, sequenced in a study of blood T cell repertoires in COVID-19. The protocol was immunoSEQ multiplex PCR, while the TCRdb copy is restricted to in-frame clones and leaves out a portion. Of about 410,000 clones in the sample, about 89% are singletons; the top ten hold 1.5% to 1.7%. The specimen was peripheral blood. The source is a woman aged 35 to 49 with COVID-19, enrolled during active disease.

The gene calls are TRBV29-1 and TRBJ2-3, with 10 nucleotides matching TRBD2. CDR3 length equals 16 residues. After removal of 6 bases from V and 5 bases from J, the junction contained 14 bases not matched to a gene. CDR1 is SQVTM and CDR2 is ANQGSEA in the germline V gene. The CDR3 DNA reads TGCAGCGTCCCTTTCTTCGAGCGGGAGGGTGGAGATACGCAGTATTTT. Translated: CSVPFFEREGGDTQYF.

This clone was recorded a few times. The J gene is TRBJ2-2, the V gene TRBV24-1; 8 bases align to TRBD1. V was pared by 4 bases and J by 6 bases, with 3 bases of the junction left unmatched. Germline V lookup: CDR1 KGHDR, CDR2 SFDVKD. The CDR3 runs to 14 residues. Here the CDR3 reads CATSDRRGPGELFF. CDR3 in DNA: TGTGCCACCAGTGACCGCAGGGGGCCCGGGGAGCTGTTTTTT.

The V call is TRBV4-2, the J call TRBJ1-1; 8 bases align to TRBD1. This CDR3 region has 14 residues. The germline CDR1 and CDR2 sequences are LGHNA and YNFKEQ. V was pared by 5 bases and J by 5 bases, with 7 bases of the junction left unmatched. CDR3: CASSKGDRTTEAFF. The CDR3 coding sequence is TGTGCCAGCAGCAAAGGGGACAGGACGACTGAAGCTTTCTTT.

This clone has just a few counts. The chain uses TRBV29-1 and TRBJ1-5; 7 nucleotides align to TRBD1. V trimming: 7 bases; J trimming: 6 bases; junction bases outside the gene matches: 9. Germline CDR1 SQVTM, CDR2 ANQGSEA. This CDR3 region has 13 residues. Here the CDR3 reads CSAAEGAGQPQHF. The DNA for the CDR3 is TGCAGCGCCGCAGAGGGGGCGGGTCAGCCCCAGCATTTT.

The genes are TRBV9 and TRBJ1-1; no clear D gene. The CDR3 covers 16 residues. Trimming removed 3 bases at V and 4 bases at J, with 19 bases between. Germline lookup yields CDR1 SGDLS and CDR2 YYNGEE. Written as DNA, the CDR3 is TGTGCCAGCAGCGCTAATATAAGACCTCCAGGCACTGAAGCTTTCTTT. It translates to CASSANIRPPGTEAFF.

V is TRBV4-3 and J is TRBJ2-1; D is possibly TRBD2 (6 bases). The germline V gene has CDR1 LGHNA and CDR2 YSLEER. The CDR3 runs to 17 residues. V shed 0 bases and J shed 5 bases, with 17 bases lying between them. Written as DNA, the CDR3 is TGCGCCAGCAGCCAAGATCTTCTCGGGGGTGGAGACAATGAGCAGTTCTTC. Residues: CASSQDLLGGGDNEQFF.

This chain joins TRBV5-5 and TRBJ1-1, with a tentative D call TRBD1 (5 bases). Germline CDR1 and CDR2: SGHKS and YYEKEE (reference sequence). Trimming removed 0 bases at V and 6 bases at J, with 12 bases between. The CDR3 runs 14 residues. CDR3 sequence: CASSLVHGGAEAFF. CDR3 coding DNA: TGTGCCAGCAGCTTGGTCCACGGGGGGGCTGAAGCTTTCTTT.

CDR3 DNA sequence: TGTGCCAGCAGCTTGGGAAACTCGGGCCGCGGACTCCTCCACTTT. Its protein product is CASSLGNSGRGLLHF. This sequence joins TRBV5-6 and TRBJ1-6; D is unclear. Trimming removed 0 bases at V and 15 bases at J, with 19 bases between. CDR1 and CDR2 from the germline V gene are SGHDT and YYEEEE. The CDR3 is made up of 15 amino acids.